One and the same sample provided the 21 T cell receptor beta chains below, sequenced in a study of T cells in Graves' hyperthyroidism and ophthalmopathy. It was RNA transcripts that yielded the amplified TCR beta CDR3 regions. In the first-round RT-PCR of the TCR CDR3, the HTBI primer set was used. MiXCR, applied by TCRdb to the multiplex PCR reads, yields one record per CDR3 protein. The data contain hundreds of thousands of distinct CDR3 sequences, 11% to 15% of them singletons. Source material: blood. These receptors all come from a woman in her thirties with Graves' hyperthyroidism.

This clonotype was counted ten times or more. The CDR3 bases are TGCAGCGTATCGGGTCCCCGGACCCCCCAGTTCTTC. Translated, it gives CSVSGPRTPQFF. The chain is built from TRBV29-1 and TRBJ2-1, with unresolved D. Trimming pared 6 bases from V and 13 bases from J, leaving 19 bases between. The CDR3 extends over 12 amino acids. CDR1 SQVTM and CDR2 ANQGSEA come from the germline V gene.

This clonotype was seen more than once but under ten times. The chain has TRBV12-3 or TRBV12-4 and TRBJ2-5; 9 bases line up with TRBD1. The CDR3 extends over 15 amino acids. J gave up 4 bases and V 5 bases, and 8 bases lay outside the gene matches. In nucleotides, the CDR3 is TGTGCCAGCAGTCCCCGGGACAGGGAGACAGAGACCCAGTACTTC. Residues: CASSPRDRETETQYF.

This rearrangement joins TRBV20-1 to TRBJ2-7; the match to TRBD2 covers 10 bases. The germline V gene encodes CDR1 DFQATT and CDR2 SNEGSKA (reference sequence). The length of the CDR3 is 16 residues. V gave up 3 bases and J gave up 4 bases; unmatched junction bases: 12. The CDR3 nucleotides are TGCAGTGCTAGGAAGCGGGGGGCTAGCGGGAGTTACGAGCAGTACTTC. Amino acids: CSARKRGASGSYEQYF.

Of note for this clonotype: A read error may produce the germline difference seen at one junction end. This chain uses TRBV2 with TRBJ2-1; 7 nucleotides align to TRBD2. This CDR3 is built from 16 residues. Germline lookup yields CDR1 SNHLY and CDR2 FYNNEI. The CDR3 DNA reads TGTGCCAGCGGCGCGGGGGAGGCCCCTCTGTACAATGAACAGTTCTTC. Translating gives CASGAGEAPLYNEQFF. The full variable domain, rest sourced from reference TRBV2 and TRBJ2-1, is EPEVTQTPSHQVTQMGQEVILRCVPISNHLYFYWYRQILGQKVEFLVSFYNNEISEKSEIFDDQFSVERPDGSNFTLKIRSTKLEDSAMYFCASGAGEAPLYNEQFFGPGTRLTVL.

There are a few counts of this clonotype. CDR3 region: CASSMRGRSGANVLTF. CDR3 coding DNA: TGTGCCAGTAGTATGCGGGGCAGATCTGGGGCCAACGTCCTGACTTTC. The chain combines TRBV19 with TRBJ2-6, with D possibly being TRBD2 (6 bases). The length of the CDR3 is 16 residues. Per germline, CDR1 LNHDA and CDR2 SQIVND (reference sequence). The ends were cut back, 3 bases at V and 1 base at J, with 10 bases in the middle.

This clonotype occurred many times. The J gene is TRBJ2-1, the V gene TRBV27; D not resolved. The germline V gene encodes CDR1 MNHEY and CDR2 SMNVEV (reference sequence). Trimming removed 6 bases at V and 7 bases at J, with 19 bases between. The CDR3 sequence is 15 residues long. CDR3 DNA: TGTGCCAGCAGCCCAACCTCTGTCTTAGGGAATGAGCAGTTCTTC. Amino acids: CASSPTSVLGNEQFF.

The sample holds many counts of this clonotype. The rearrangement uses TRBV13 and TRBJ1-5; possible D gene TRBD1, 6 bases. Germline CDR1 and CDR2: PRHDT and FYEKMQ (reference sequence). The germline V and J ends were trimmed by 6 bases and 4 bases, with 13 bases remaining between them. The CDR3 spans 14 residues. CDR3 bases: TGTGCCAGCAGTCTGGGGCAGGGGAATCAGCCCCAGCATTTT. Its protein product is CASSLGQGNQPQHF.

This clonotype was recorded many times. The J gene is TRBJ1-5, the V gene TRBV12-3 or TRBV12-4, with 7 nucleotides matching TRBD1. Unmatched junction bases numbered 14, after V lost 6 bases and J lost 9 bases. The CDR3 runs to 15 residues. The CDR3 reads CASSRTGTAVGPQHF. The CDR3 DNA sequence: TGTGCCAGCAGCAGGACTGGGACAGCAGTTGGGCCCCAGCATTTT.

This sequence joins TRBV7-2 and TRBJ2-5; 7 bases fit TRBD2. The CDR3 has 14 residues. From germline, CDR1 is SGHTA and CDR2 FQGNSA. The junction had 5 bases not matched to a gene; V was cut back by 3 bases and J by 4 bases. CDR3 region: CASSLKRGLETQYF. For the CDR3, the DNA is TGTGCCAGCAGCTTGAAGCGGGGATTAGAGACCCAGTACTTC.

This clonotype occurred a few times. The chain is built from TRBV20-1 and TRBJ2-1, with 12 bases that match TRBD2. The length of the CDR3 is 14 residues. Germline V lookup: CDR1 DFQATT, CDR2 SNEGSKA (reference sequence). The ends lost 5 bases at V and 8 bases at J; junction bases unmatched: 7. The CDR3, as DNA: TGCAGTGCTCCCCTAGCGGGAGGGCCTGATGAGCAGTTCTTC. This encodes CSAPLAGGPDEQFF.

This clonotype was detected ten times or more. The chain has TRBV7-2 and TRBJ2-3; 11 bases match TRBD2. The V gene's germline CDR1 is SGHTA and CDR2 FQGNSA. The CDR3 is 19 residues long. Germline trimming cut 5 bases from V and 4 bases from J; bases unmatched to any gene: 17. The CDR3 bases are TGTGCCAGCAGCCCTAGACGTTCCATAGCGGGAGGGCCGGCAGATACGCAGTATTTT. This gives the protein CASSPRRSIAGGPADTQYF. The whole variable domain, filled in from reference TRBV7-2 and TRBJ2-3, reads GAGVSQSPSNKVTEKGKDVELRCDPISGHTALYWYRQSLGQGLEFLIYFQGNSAPDKSGLPSDRFSAERTGGSVSTLTIQRTQQEDSAVYLCASSPRRSIAGGPADTQYFGPGTRLTVL.

About this clonotype: Its ends do not fully match the called genes, so a read error is possible. The rearrangement joins TRBV11-2 to TRBJ2-3; 8 bases are shared with TRBD2. The CDR3 loop spans 16 amino acids. CDR1 is SGHAT, CDR2 FQNNGV, per germline. CDR3 amino acids: CASSLRLAISTDTQYF. The CDR3 DNA reads as TGCGCCAGCAGCCTACGACTAGCGATAAGCACAGATACGCAGTATTTT. Full variable domain (remainder filled in from reference TRBV11-2 and TRBJ2-3): EAGVAQSPRYKIIEKRQSVAFWCNPISGHATLYWYQQILGQGPKLLIQFQNNGVVDDSQLPKDRFSAERLKGVDSTLKIQPAKLEDSAVYLCASSLRLAISTDTQYFGPGTRLTVL.

This clonotype has only a few counts. The gene calls are TRBV20-1 and TRBJ2-2, with a tentative D call TRBD1 (5 bases). Germline CDR1 reads DFQATT; CDR2 reads SNEGSKA (reference sequence). CDR3 length: 15 residues. The V end was cut by 0 bases, the J end by 6 bases, with 14 bases between. This chain's CDR3 is CSARDLRRGAGELFF. For the CDR3, the DNA is TGCAGTGCTAGAGATCTGCGAAGGGGTGCCGGGGAGCTGTTTTTT.

This clonotype was observed a handful of times. The chain employs TRBV29-1 and TRBJ2-2; D is perhaps TRBD2 (5 bases). Trimming left V 6 bases short and J 5 bases short, with 13 bases between. Germline V lookup: CDR1 SQVTM, CDR2 ANQGSEA. The CDR3 covers 13 residues. The CDR3 spells CSVDTGTTGELFF. The DNA for the CDR3 is TGCAGCGTCGACACGGGAACAACCGGGGAGCTGTTTTTT.

As DNA, the CDR3 is TGCAGTGCTAGCGGACAGGGGGCATTTTCACCCCTCCACTTT. It translates to CSASGQGAFSPLHF. The rearrangement links TRBV20-1 to TRBJ1-6; 11 nucleotides match TRBD1. In germline, CDR1 is DFQATT, CDR2 SNEGSKA (reference sequence). This CDR3 is 14 amino acids long. Trimming cost V 3 bases and J 9 bases; bases outside gene matches: 4.

This clonotype was seen ten or more times. The chain links TRBV29-1 to TRBJ2-1, with 8 bases aligning to TRBD2. Germline V gene data show CDR1 as SQVTM and CDR2 as ANQGSEA. Trimming took 3 bases from V and 7 from J; bases not matched to a gene: 8. The CDR3 has 14 amino acids. CDR3 bases: TGCAGCGTTGATAAGACCGGGACTAGAAATGAGCAGTTCTTC. It codes for CSVDKTGTRNEQFF.

This clonotype was counted many times. V usage is TRBV6-5 and J usage is TRBJ2-5; possibly TRBD2 for D (6 bases). Trimming cost V 0 bases and J 5 bases, with 7 bases left between them. This CDR3 spans 13 amino acids. Per germline, CDR1 MNHEY and CDR2 SVGAGI. DNA for the CDR3: TGTGCCAGCAGTTACTCTGGGGGGGAGACCCAGTACTTC. It encodes CASSYSGGETQYF.

The CDR3 reads CSVGQGARSGYTF. For the CDR3, the DNA is TGCAGCGTCGGACAGGGGGCGCGTAGTGGCTACACCTTC. The chain carries TRBV29-1 and TRBJ1-2, with TRBD1 matching over 11 bases. The V gene's germline CDR1 is SQVTM and CDR2 ANQGSEA. Germline trimming cut 6 bases from V and 7 bases from J; bases unmatched to any gene: 7. The CDR3 runs 13 residues.

This clonotype was observed at least ten times. The chain has TRBV11-3 and TRBJ2-2; the D is unclear. The V gene's germline CDR1 is SGHNT and CDR2 YENEEA. Between the trimmed V and J ends, which lost 5 bases and 7 bases, there was a span of 8 bases. The CDR3 loop spans 12 amino acids. The CDR3 region is CASSPLGGELFF. Here the CDR3 DNA reads TGTGCCAGCAGCCCCCTGGGCGGGGAGCTGTTTTTT.

This clonotype was seen more than once but under ten times. The chain has TRBV3-1 and TRBJ2-1; the match to TRBD2 covers 8 bases. This CDR3 contains 17 residues. In germline, CDR1 is LGHDT, CDR2 YNNKEL (reference sequence). Trimming removed 1 base from V and 8 bases from J; junction bases left unmatched: 13. CDR3 sequence (DNA): TGTGCCAGCAGCCAAGTTGTCGTAGCGGGGTATGGGGATGAGCAGTTCTTC. It encodes CASSQVVVAGYGDEQFF.

Regarding this clonotype: One junction end does not reproduce the germline sequence, and a read error may be involved. V usage is TRBV4-1 and J usage is TRBJ1-5; the D gene is possibly TRBD1 (5 bases). The CDR3 loop spans 16 amino acids. Germline V gene lookup returns CDR1 MGHRA and CDR2 YSYEKL. CDR3 nucleotide sequence: TGCGCCAGCAGTACCGGGGCAGGGAAAGGCAATCAGTCCCAGCATTTT. Translating gives CASSTGAGKGNQSQHF.